This T cell receptor (beta chain) was recorded in a study of T cells in localized non-small cell lung cancer. General observations from the study: With higher T cell density in blood came longer overall survival. In adjacent lung appeared a median around 62 of the top 100 tumor clones. Uninvolved adjacent lung showed peak T cell clonality, exceeding tumor. The tumor had only one region sequenced, so heterogeneity remains possible.

The CDR3 sequence is 13 residues long. Germline lookup yields CDR1 SQVTM and CDR2 ANQGSEA. J was trimmed by 4 bases and V by 7 bases; bases with no gene match: 6. Here immunoSEQ multiplex PCR was the method, and the copy in TCRdb shows in-frame clones only, minus some. Of more than 11,000 clones in the sample, roughly nine tenths are singletons; the top ten hold 2.5% to 3%. Concerning this clone: Its antigen is not known.

The sequencing here drew on peripheral blood mononuclear cells, taken before any cancer treatment. The V and J genes are TRBV29-1 and TRBJ2-1; 8 bases agree with TRBD1. This TCR came from a man between 40 and 70 years old with stage III lung adenocarcinoma. CDR3 DNA sequence: TGCAGCGCAGGACAGGGATCGTACAATGAGCAGTTCTTC. It translates to CSAGQGSYNEQFF.